This T cell receptor beta chain was recorded in a study of blood T cells in healthy people across ages. The second PCR ran about 6 to 11 cycles with a sample-barcoded 5' primer and J-beta primers. TCRdb redid the calling of the 5' RACE reads with MiXCR, one entry per CDR3 protein. The repertoire holds some 750,000 distinct CDR3 sequences, with 22% as singletons. The CDR3 spans 15 residues. Trimming took 4 bases from V and 0 from J, leaving 9 bases between them. Germline V gene data show CDR1 as KGHDR and CDR2 as SFDVKD. This clonotype was counted only a few times. This sequence originates from a man aged 70 or older in good health. The chain combines TRBV24-1 with TRBJ2-1; perhaps TRBD1 as D (6 bases). The sequencing sample was made of blood. CDR3 residues: CATSEQGFSYNEQFF. As DNA, the CDR3 is TGTGCCACCAGTGAGCAGGGGTTCTCCTACAATGAGCAGTTCTTC.